This T cell receptor (beta chain) was captured by sequencing in a study of identical twins. Study-wide findings and caveats: Partial confounding of zero-insertion analyses by invariant MAIT and iNKT cells was possible.

This clonotype turned up a few times. The antigen remains unidentified. Addition of a universal primer site occurred through template switching, and cDNA carried unique molecular identifiers. TCRdb re-called the 5' RACE reads with MiXCR, one entry per CDR3 protein. The table records about 690,000 distinct CDR3 sequences, around 20% of them present only once. The CDR3 extends over 15 amino acids. Per the germline V gene, CDR1 is SGDLS and CDR2 is YYNGEE. Germline trimming cut 3 bases from V and 3 bases from J; bases unmatched to any gene: 5. The same data also contributed to another study, on T cells expressing NK-cell markers. That source reports: HCMV seropositivity marked most of the eight sequenced donors; one was seronegative. The share of CD8+ T cells held by dominant NKG2C+ clonotypes was about 1.0-7.5% in several donors.

This TCR was sampled from a woman aged 18-35 years in good health. The material sequenced was PBMCs. The V and J genes are TRBV9 and TRBJ2-5; 10 nucleotides line up with TRBD2. The CDR3 region has the DNA TGTGCCAGCAGCGCCAGAGCGGGAGGGAAAGAGACCCAGTACTTC. It specifies CASSARAGGKETQYF.